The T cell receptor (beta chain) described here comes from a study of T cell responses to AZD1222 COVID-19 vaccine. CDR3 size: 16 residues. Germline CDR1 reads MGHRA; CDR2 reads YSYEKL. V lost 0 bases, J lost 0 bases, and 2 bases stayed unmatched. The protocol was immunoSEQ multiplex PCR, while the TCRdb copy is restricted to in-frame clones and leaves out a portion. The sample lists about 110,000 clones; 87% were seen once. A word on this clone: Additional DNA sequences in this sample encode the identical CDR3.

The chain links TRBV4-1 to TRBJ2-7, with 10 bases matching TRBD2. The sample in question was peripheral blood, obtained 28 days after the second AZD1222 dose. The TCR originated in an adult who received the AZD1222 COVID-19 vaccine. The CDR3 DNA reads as TGCGCCAGCAGCCAAGATAGGACTAGCGGCTCCTACGAGCAGTACTTC. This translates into CASSQDRTSGSYEQYF.